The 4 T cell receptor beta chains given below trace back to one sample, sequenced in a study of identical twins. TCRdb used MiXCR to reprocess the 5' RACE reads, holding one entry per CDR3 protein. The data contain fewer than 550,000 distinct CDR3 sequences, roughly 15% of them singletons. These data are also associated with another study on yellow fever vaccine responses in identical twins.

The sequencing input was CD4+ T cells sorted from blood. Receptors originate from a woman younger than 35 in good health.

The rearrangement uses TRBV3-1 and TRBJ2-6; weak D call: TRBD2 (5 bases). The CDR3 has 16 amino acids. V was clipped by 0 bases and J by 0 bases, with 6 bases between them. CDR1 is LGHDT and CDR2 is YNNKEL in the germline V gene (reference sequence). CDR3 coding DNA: TGTGCCAGCAGCCAAGATGCGGGCTCTGGGGCCAACGTCCTGACTTTC. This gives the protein CASSQDAGSGANVLTF.

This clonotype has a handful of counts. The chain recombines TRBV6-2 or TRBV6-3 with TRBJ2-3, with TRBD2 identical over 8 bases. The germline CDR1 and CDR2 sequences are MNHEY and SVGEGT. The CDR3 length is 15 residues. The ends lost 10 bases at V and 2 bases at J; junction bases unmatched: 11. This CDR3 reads CAIKGVAGYTDTQYF. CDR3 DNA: TGTGCCATCAAAGGGGTAGCGGGATACACAGATACGCAGTATTTT.

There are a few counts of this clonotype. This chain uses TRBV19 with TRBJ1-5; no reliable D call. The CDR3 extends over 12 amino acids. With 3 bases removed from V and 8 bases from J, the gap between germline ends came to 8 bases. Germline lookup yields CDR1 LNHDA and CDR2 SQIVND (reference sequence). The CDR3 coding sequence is TGTGCCAGTAGTATCGGGAAAGAGCCCCAGCATTTT. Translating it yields CASSIGKEPQHF.

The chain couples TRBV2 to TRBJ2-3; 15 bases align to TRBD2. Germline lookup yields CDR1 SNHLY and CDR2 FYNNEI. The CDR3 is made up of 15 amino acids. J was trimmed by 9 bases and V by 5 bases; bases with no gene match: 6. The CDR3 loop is CASSPGLAGGRTQYF. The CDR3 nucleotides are TGTGCCAGCAGTCCCGGACTAGCGGGAGGGCGGACGCAGTATTTT. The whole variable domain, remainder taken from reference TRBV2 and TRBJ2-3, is EPEVTQTPSHQVTQMGQEVILRCVPISNHLYFYWYRQILGQKVEFLVSFYNNEISEKSEIFDDQFSVERPDGSNFTLKIRSTKLEDSAMYFCASSPGLAGGRTQYFGPGTRLTVL.